The clone carrying this T cell receptor beta chain was detected once. Its target is not known. Germline V lookup: CDR1 SGHRS, CDR2 YFSETQ. This CDR3 comprises 15 residues. The germline V and J ends were trimmed by 3 bases and 1 base, with 12 bases remaining between them. The data were obtained in a study of cytomegalovirus exposure and HLA in healthy donors. Overall study findings and caveats: Upon later analysis, TCR association rates were observed to vary by HLA locus, being highest for DRB1 and lowest for HLA-C. 87-base-pair reads could not separate some V segments, including TRBV6-2 and TRBV6-3.

A multiplex PCR was run with 60 Vbeta primers and 13 Jbeta primers. Data came from immunoSEQ multiplex PCR; TCRdb stores just in-frame clones and leaves some out. This table holds about 120,000 clones, about 83% found once. The source of this sequence is a woman aged 40-49 years in good health and CMV-seropositive. Sequencing was performed on PBMCs. V and J are TRBV5-1 and TRBJ2-3; D is uncertain. The CDR3 loop is CASSSTPTRTDTQYF. The CDR3 DNA follows: TGCGCCAGCAGCTCAACTCCCACCCGCACAGATACGCAGTATTTT. The full variable domain, its missing parts supplied by reference TRBV5-1 and TRBJ2-3, is KAGVTQTPRYLIKTRGQQVTLSCSPISGHRSVSWYQQTPGQGLQFLFEYFSETQRNKGNFPGRFSGRQFSNSRSEMNVSTLELGDSALYLCASSSTPTRTDTQYFGPGTRLTVL.